This TCR beta chain comes out of a study of T cell repertoires in ileal Crohn's disease. Repertoires were generated with immunoSEQ multiplex PCR, while TCRdb's copy carries only in-frame clones and drops some. The sample contains roughly 5,100 clones, more than 75% of which appear only once. This CDR3 is 17 amino acids long. Trimming took 1 base from V and 3 from J, leaving 16 bases between them. CDR1 is PRHDT and CDR2 is FYEKMQ in the germline V gene (reference sequence). The source of this sequence is an adult with Crohn's disease. The V call is TRBV13, the J call TRBJ1-3; D uncertain. The sample taken for sequencing was ileal tissue. As DNA, the CDR3 is TGTGCCAGCAGCTTAGATATTGCCCGGTACTTTGGAAACACCATATATTTT. Translation: CASSLDIARYFGNTIYF.